Below, one T cell receptor beta chain is given with its context. The antigen remains unidentified. Sequenced with the Oncomine TCR Beta short-read assay was DNA taken from cultured CD4+ T cells. Using its own MiXCR run on the PCR reads, TCRdb lists one record per CDR3 protein. The sample records approximately 12,000 distinct CDR3 sequences, about two thirds being singletons. The data belong to a study of vaccination and CD4 T cells after COVID-19. For the study at large: Samples after vaccination came a median approximately 2.5 months past dose two, ranging 14 to 241.

V shed 4 bases and J shed 6 bases, with 16 bases lying between them. Per germline, CDR1 SGHAT and CDR2 FQNNGV. The CDR3 runs 16 residues. The treatment denotes: roughly 10-day PBMC culture with coronavirus spike peptide pools or control peptides (ViraFEST assay). PBMCs were cultured at over 1.5 million per well with roughly 9.9 IU/ml IL-2 and approximately 9.7 ug/ml peptide pools. Sample: CD4+ T cells from blood, cultured in vitro. This clonotype originated in a human donor who had recovered from COVID-19. The chain recombines TRBV11-2 with TRBJ1-6, with a possible D match to TRBD1 (6 bases). The CDR3: CASSSTRGLRNSPLHF. The CDR3 DNA is TGTGCCAGCAGCTCAACCAGGGGTCTGCGTAATTCACCCCTCCACTTT.